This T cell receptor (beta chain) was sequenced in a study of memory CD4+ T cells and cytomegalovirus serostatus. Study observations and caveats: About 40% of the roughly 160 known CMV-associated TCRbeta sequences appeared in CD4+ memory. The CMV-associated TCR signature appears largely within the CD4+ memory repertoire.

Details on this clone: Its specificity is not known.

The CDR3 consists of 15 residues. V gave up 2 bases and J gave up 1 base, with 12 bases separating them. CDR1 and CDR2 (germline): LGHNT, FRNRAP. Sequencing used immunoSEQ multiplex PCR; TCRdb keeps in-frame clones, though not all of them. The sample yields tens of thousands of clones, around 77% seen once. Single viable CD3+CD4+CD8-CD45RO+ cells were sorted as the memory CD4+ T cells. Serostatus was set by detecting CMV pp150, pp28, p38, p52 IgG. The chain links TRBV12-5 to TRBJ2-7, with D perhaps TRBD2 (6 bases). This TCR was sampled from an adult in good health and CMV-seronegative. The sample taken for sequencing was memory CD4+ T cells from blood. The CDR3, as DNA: TGTGCTAGTGGTTTGAGTCTAGCGTCATCCTACGAGCAGTACTTC. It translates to CASGLSLASSYEQYF.